These 19 T cell receptor beta chains came from one sample sequenced in a study of tumor-infiltrating lymphocytes in oesophageal squamous cell carcinoma. TCRdb itself ran the PCR reads through MiXCR, one entry per CDR3 protein. The sample shows 23,000 or so distinct CDR3 sequences, about two fifths of them seen only once. The sequencing sample was made of esophageal tumor tissue. The receptor set was obtained from a male donor with esophageal squamous cell carcinoma.

The sample holds many counts of this clonotype. This sequence joins TRBV11-2 and TRBJ2-7, with 7 nucleotides matching TRBD1. The germline V gene has CDR1 SGHAT and CDR2 FQNNGV. CDR3 length equals 16 residues. V was pared by 5 bases and J by 0 bases, with 10 bases of the junction left unmatched. The CDR3 bases are TGTGCCAGCAGCCTCCTGTCGGCAGGGGGCTCCTACGAGCAGTACTTC. Amino acids: CASSLLSAGGSYEQYF.

Details on this clonotype: The germline gene is not matched at one end of the junction; a read error may be the cause. V and J are TRBV5-6 and TRBJ2-7; TRBD1 matches 10 bases. Germline V CDR1 and CDR2: SGHDT, YYEEEE. The CDR3 is made up of 15 amino acids. CDR3 in amino acids: CASSLEGTGASPLHF. CDR3 sequence (DNA): TGTGCCAGCAGCTTGGAGGGGACAGGGGCTTCCCCCCTCCACTTC.

The chain recombines TRBV7-6 with TRBJ2-1; 10 nucleotides line up with TRBD2. This CDR3 region has 16 residues. V gave up 4 bases and J gave up 6 bases; unmatched junction bases: 9. The germline V gene encodes CDR1 SGHVS and CDR2 FNYEAQ. The CDR3 DNA reads TGTGCCAGCAGCTCCCATCCTAGCGGGAGTGGCAATGAGCAGTTCTTC. Translation: CASSSHPSGSGNEQFF.

The chain combines TRBV6-1 with TRBJ2-5; tentatively, D is TRBD1 (6 bases). This CDR3 is built from 12 residues. Germline V gene lookup returns CDR1 MNHNS and CDR2 SASEGT. V dropped 6 bases and J dropped 5 bases, with 10 bases sitting between them. CDR3 amino acids: CASRQGVETQYF. In DNA form, the CDR3 reads TGTGCCAGCAGACAGGGTGTGGAGACCCAGTACTTC.

J is TRBJ2-3 and V is TRBV7-3; D uncertain. Germline lookup yields CDR1 SGHTA and CDR2 FQGTGA. This CDR3 has 18 residues. V was clipped by 3 bases and J by 1 base, with 20 bases between them. In DNA form, the CDR3 reads TGTGCCAGCAGCTTCTTAATAATCGGGTGGCGGCGCACAGATACGCAGTATTTT. Translation: CASSFLIIGWRRTDTQYF.

At least ten counts were recorded for this clonotype. For the CDR3, the DNA is TGTGCCAGCAGTTTAGGGGGGAGTCAGCCCCAGCATTTT. Translation gives CASSLGGSQPQHF. This chain joins TRBV12-3 or TRBV12-4 and TRBJ1-5; the D gene is possibly TRBD1 (5 bases). The CDR3 loop spans 13 amino acids. Trimming removed 1 base from V and 6 bases from J, with 7 bases in between.

The rearrangement joins TRBV7-2 to TRBJ2-1; 8 bases line up with TRBD2. The V and J ends lost 3 bases and 10 bases, in that order; junction bases with no gene match: 14. CDR3 length: 16 amino acids. Germline values: CDR1 SGHTA, CDR2 FQGNSA. The CDR3: CASSLATSGGWGEQFF. CDR3 DNA sequence: TGTGCCAGCAGCTTGGCGACGAGCGGGGGCTGGGGCGAGCAGTTCTTC.

This clonotype has a count of ten or more. The chain is built from TRBV10-3 and TRBJ1-2; perhaps TRBD1 as D (5 bases). The V end was cut by 7 bases, the J end by 6 bases, with 12 bases between. The CDR3 is made up of 12 amino acids. Germline CDR1 and CDR2: ENHRY and SYGVKD. The CDR3 sequence: CAITQGADGYTF. Here the CDR3 DNA reads TGTGCCATCACCCAAGGGGCAGATGGCTACACCTTC.

The table lists this clonotype with many counts. V usage is TRBV5-6 and J usage is TRBJ1-2; D is uncertain. CDR3 length equals 15 residues. Germline-derived CDR1 and CDR2 are SGHDT and YYEEEE. V lost 0 bases, J lost 6 bases, and 15 bases lay in between. The CDR3 DNA reads as TGTGCCAGCAGCTTGGATGACACCCGATCGCATGGCTACACCTTC. Amino acid sequence: CASSLDDTRSHGYTF.

For the CDR3, the DNA is TGTGCCAGCAGCTTAGCAAGACAGGGCGATTACGAGCAGTACTTC. Its protein is CASSLARQGDYEQYF. The V and J genes are TRBV7-6 and TRBJ2-5; 7 positions match TRBD1. With the DNA end fitting TRBJ2-7 better, the J assignment may be wrong. The CDR3 has 15 amino acids. Per germline, CDR1 SGHVS and CDR2 FNYEAQ.

The V call is TRBV7-2, the J call TRBJ1-6; TRBD1 agrees at 9 bases. Germline V gene sequence: CDR1 SGHTA, CDR2 FQGNSA. The length of the CDR3 is 14 residues. V lost 5 bases to trimming and J lost 9 bases; unmatched junction nucleotides: 5. CDR3 nucleotides: TGTGCCAGCAGCCTAGGACAGGGGAGTTCACCCCTCCACTTT. Translating gives CASSLGQGSSPLHF. The full variable domain, in which reference TRBV7-2 and TRBJ1-6 provide the parts outside the CDR3, is GAGVSQSPSNKVTEKGKDVELRCDPISGHTALYWYRQSLGQGLEFLIYFQGNSAPDKSGLPSDRFSAERTGGSVSTLTIQRTQQEDSAVYLCASSLGQGSSPLHFGNGTRLTVT.

In its sample, this clonotype was seen once. The CDR3 DNA reads as TGTGCCAGCAGCTTCGGGGGGGCGCGGGGCAATGAGCAGTTCTTC. Protein product: CASSFGGARGNEQFF. The chain recombines TRBV7-2 with TRBJ2-5, with 8 bases fitting TRBD2. The DNA end favors TRBJ2-1, so the J call may be wrong. The CDR3 length is 15 residues. CDR1 and CDR2 from the germline V gene are SGHTA and FQGNSA.

The CDR3 loop is CASSYRGGPYEQYF. CDR3 coding DNA: TGTGCCAGCAGCTACCGGGGAGGGCCGTATGAGCAGTACTTC. The V gene is TRBV7-2, the J gene TRBJ2-3; the match to TRBD2 covers 7 bases. The J call is doubtful: the DNA matches TRBJ2-7 better. The germline V gene encodes CDR1 SGHTA and CDR2 FQGNSA. The CDR3 is made up of 14 amino acids.

This chain connects TRBV7-2 to TRBJ2-2; D uncertain. Germline-derived CDR1 and CDR2 are SGHTA and FQGNSA. This CDR3 contains 13 residues. The V gene lost 3 bases and the J gene lost 5 bases, with 7 bases spanning the gap. CDR3 region: CASSLQLTGELFF. The CDR3 DNA is TGTGCCAGCAGCTTGCAACTTACCGGGGAGCTGTTTTTT.

At least ten counts were recorded for this clonotype. The chain is built from TRBV7-2 and TRBJ2-1; 13 bases match TRBD2. The V gene end was trimmed by 3 bases and the J gene end by 6 bases; junction bases not matched to a gene: 5. The CDR3 is 16 amino acids. Germline CDR1 and CDR2: SGHTA and FQGNSA. CDR3 sequence reads: CASSLKLAGGFNEQFF. The CDR3 coding sequence is TGTGCCAGCAGCTTGAAACTAGCGGGAGGGTTCAATGAGCAGTTCTTC.

This clonotype was found many times. This sequence joins TRBV5-5 and TRBJ1-4; D is ambiguous. Germline V CDR1 and CDR2: SGHKS, YYEKEE (reference sequence). This CDR3 contains 17 residues. V was trimmed by 2 bases and J by 0 bases, leaving 14 bases between them. CDR3 loop: CASSLFGLGATNEKLFF. The CDR3 DNA sequence: TGTGCCAGCAGCTTATTTGGATTAGGTGCAACTAATGAAAAACTGTTTTTT.

In its sample, this clonotype was seen many times. CDR3 sequence: CASSFWDPPNYGYTF. The DNA for the CDR3 is TGTGCCAGCAGTTTCTGGGACCCCCCTAACTATGGCTACACCTTC. The genes are TRBV12-3 or TRBV12-4 and TRBJ1-2; D perhaps matches TRBD1 (5 bases). This CDR3 comprises 15 residues. Trimming stripped 3 bases from V and 0 bases from J, with 11 bases between.

CDR3 sequence: CASSMETGGTEAFF. CDR3 nucleotide sequence: TGTGCCAGCAGTATGGAAACAGGGGGCACTGAAGCTTTCTTT. The J gene is TRBJ2-5, the V gene TRBV12-3 or TRBV12-4, with 8 bases lining up with TRBD1. The end of the DNA is better explained by TRBJ1-1, so the J call may be wrong. CDR3 length: 14 amino acids.

Sample share makes this clonotype medium-sized. V usage is TRBV7-3 and J usage is TRBJ2-5; 9 bases are shared with TRBD1. This CDR3 region has 19 residues. V shed 5 bases, J shed 1 base, and the junction held 17 bases outside the gene matches. Germline CDR1 and CDR2: SGHTA and FQGTGA. DNA for the CDR3: TGTGCCAGCAGCCCCCCAAGACCGGGACAGGGCAGCCCCCAAGAGACCCAGTACTTC. Its translation is CASSPPRPGQGSPQETQYF. Together with reference TRBV7-3 and TRBJ2-5, the CDR3 gives the full variable domain: GAGVSQTPSNKVTEKGKYVELRCDPISGHTALYWYRQSLGQGPEFLIYFQGTGAADDSGLPNDRFFAVRPEGSVSTLKIQRTERGDSAVYLCASSPPRPGQGSPQETQYFGPGTRLLVL.